The source of this T cell receptor beta chain is a study of STAT5B mutations in CD4+ large granular lymphocyte leukemia. The table came from immunoSEQ multiplex PCR; TCRdb's copy has only in-frame clones and leaves some out. The table records approximately 35,000 clones, approximately 82% of them present only once. The CDR3 is 17 amino acids. The V and J ends lost 6 bases and 4 bases, in that order; junction bases with no gene match: 11. Germline V gives CDR1 SGHTA, CDR2 FQGNSA. The sequencing input was CD4+ T cells from blood buffy coats. This chain connects TRBV7-2 to TRBJ2-2, with TRBD1 identical over 10 bases. The source is a human donor in good health. CDR3: CASRPPPGQGTTGELFF. The CDR3 DNA is TGTGCCAGCAGGCCTCCTCCGGGACAGGGGACCACCGGGGAGCTGTTTTTT.